This paragraph covers one T cell receptor (beta chain) sequence. Its specific antigen is unknown. The record has no base qualities; no much larger clone is one base away. The data were obtained in a study of T cell repertoires in cytomegalovirus infection (dated by TCRdb to the late 2010s). Regarding the complete study: Because public TCR beta signatures pointed to carriage of CMV infection together with the matching HLA type, the HLA type of each donor mattered for the analysis.

This sample was sequenced with an Illumina HiSeq 1500. Using fastp trimming at Q25 and MiXCR clonotype assembly, TCRdb reanalyzed the public sequencing data and kept in-frame beta chains. Rows matching on CDR3 protein sequence are summarized as one entry with the most common DNA and genes. This sample is represented by hundreds of thousands of distinct CDR3 sequences; approximately 24% of them were singletons. Roughly 8% of the sample lies in the top ten. General study outcomes and caveats: In the ex vivo response, HLA-C-restricted CMV-specific TCR beta clonotypes were dominant, and in two of eight donors the single most frequent clonotype came from this HLA-C-restricted group. In both this cohort and an independent roughly 400-donor cohort, the cumulative frequency of public TCR beta family members distinguished carriers of CMV infection plus the relevant HLA type.

Input material: CD8+ T cells from PBMCs. The source is a human donor in good health (CMV status not recorded). Some clones in this sample may be carry-over from other donors' samples.

The CDR3 reads CSAMDRGFEQFF. The nucleotide sequence is given as TGCAGTGCTATGGACAGGGGCTTTGAGCAGTTCTTC. The chain is made from TRBV20-1 and TRBJ2-1; 9 central bases correspond to TRBD1. Trimming accounts for 4 bases at V and 9 bases at J, while the number of junction bases matched to no gene is 4. The CDR3 goes from the cysteine to the phenylalanine over 12 residues. The CDR3 DNA has 36 bases and is translated from base 1. As encoded in the germline V gene (reference sequence), CDR1 is DFQATT while CDR2 is SNEGSKA.